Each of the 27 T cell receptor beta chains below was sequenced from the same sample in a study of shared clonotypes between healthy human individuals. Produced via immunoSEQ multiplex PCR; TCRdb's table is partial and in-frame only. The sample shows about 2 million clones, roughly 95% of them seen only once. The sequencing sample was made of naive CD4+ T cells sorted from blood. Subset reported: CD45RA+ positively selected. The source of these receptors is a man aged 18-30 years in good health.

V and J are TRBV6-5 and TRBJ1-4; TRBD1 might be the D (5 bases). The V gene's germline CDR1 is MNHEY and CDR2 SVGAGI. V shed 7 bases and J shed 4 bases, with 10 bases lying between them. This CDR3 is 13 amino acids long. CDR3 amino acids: CASTRGDNEKLFF. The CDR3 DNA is TGTGCCAGCACCCGGGGGGATAATGAAAAACTGTTTTTT.

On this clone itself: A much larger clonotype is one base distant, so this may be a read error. The CDR3 here is CARSSGTGAQETQYF. The CDR3 coding sequence is TGCGCCCGCAGCTCCGGGACAGGGGCCCAAGAGACCCAGTACTTC. The chain links TRBV5-1 to TRBJ2-5; 10 bases align to TRBD1. The CDR3 extends over 15 amino acids. Germline V lookup: CDR1 SGHRS, CDR2 YFSETQ.

The CDR3 nucleotides read TGTGCCTGGCGGGGGTTGGGTGAAAAACTGTTTTTT. Protein: CAWRGLGEKLFF. V and J are TRBV30 and TRBJ1-4, with D tentatively TRBD1 (5 bases). The germline V gene encodes CDR1 GTSNPN and CDR2 SVGIG (reference sequence). The CDR3 length is 12 residues. V shed 5 bases and J shed 7 bases, with 11 bases lying between them.

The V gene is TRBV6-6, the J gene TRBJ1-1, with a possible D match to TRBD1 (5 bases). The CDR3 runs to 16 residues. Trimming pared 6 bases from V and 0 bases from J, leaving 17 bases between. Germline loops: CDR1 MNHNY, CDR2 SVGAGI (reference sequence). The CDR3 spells CASRQVTGLLNTEAFF. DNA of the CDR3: TGTGCCAGCAGGCAGGTCACGGGACTCTTGAACACTGAAGCTTTCTTT.

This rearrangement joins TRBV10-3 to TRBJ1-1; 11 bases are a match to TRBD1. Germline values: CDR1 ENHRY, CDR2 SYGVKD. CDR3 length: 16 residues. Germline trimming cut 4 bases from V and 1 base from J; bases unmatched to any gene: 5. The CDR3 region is CAISGTGGLGNTEAFF. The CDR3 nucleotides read TGTGCCATCAGTGGGACAGGGGGCTTAGGGAACACTGAAGCTTTCTTT.

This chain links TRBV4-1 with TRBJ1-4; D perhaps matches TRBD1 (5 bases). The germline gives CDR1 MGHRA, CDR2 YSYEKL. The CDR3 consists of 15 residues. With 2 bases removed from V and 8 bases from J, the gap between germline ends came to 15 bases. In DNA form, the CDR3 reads TGCGCCAGCAGCCAACCTCAGGCTCGGGGGGAAAAACTGTTTTTT. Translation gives CASSQPQARGEKLFF.

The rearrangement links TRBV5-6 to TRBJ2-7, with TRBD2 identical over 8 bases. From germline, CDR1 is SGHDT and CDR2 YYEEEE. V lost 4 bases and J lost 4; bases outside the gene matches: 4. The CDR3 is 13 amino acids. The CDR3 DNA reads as TGTGCCAGCAGCCCGGGACTAGAGTACGAGCAGTACTTC. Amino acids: CASSPGLEYEQYF.

The CDR3 loop reads CASSTPGQGVAFF. In nucleotides, the CDR3 is TGCGCCAGCAGCACTCCGGGACAGGGAGTAGCTTTCTTT. The chain has TRBV5-1 and TRBJ1-1; TRBD1 aligns across 9 bases. The J segment lost 10 bases and the V segment lost 4 bases, leaving 8 bases of the junction unmatched. The CDR3 has 13 amino acids. The germline gives CDR1 SGHRS, CDR2 YFSETQ.

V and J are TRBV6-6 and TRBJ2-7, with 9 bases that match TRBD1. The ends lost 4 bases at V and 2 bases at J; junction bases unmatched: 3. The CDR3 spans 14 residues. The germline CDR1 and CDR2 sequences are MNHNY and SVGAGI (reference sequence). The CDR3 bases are TGTGCCAGCAGTTCGGACAGGGGACCCTACGAGCAGTACTTC. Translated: CASSSDRGPYEQYF.

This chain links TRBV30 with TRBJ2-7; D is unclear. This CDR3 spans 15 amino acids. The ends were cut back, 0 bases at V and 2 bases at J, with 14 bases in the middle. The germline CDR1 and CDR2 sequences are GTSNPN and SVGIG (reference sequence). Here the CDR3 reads CAWSVFLPGAYEQYF. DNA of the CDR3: TGTGCCTGGAGTGTATTTCTTCCAGGAGCCTACGAGCAGTACTTC.

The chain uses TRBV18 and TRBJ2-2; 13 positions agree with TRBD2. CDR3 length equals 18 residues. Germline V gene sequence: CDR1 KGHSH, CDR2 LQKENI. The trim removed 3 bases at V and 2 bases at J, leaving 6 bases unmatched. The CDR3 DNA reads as TGTGCCAGCTCACCGGGACTAGCGGGACCCAGAAACACCGGGGAGCTGTTTTTT. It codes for CASSPGLAGPRNTGELFF.

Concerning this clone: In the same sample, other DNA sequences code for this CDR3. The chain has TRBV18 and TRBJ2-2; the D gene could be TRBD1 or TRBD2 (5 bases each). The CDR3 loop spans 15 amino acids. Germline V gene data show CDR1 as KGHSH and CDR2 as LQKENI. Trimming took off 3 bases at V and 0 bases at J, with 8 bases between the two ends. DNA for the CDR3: TGTGCCAGCTCACCGCAGGGAGCGAACACCGGGGAGCTGTTTTTT. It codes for CASSPQGANTGELFF.

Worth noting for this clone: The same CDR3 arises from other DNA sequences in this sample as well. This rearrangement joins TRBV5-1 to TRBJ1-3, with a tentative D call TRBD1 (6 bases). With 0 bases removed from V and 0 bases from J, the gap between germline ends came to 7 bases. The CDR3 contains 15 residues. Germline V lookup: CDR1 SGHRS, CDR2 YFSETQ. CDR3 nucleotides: TGCGCCAGCAGCTTGGACAGGGTCTCTGGAAACACCATATATTTT. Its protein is CASSLDRVSGNTIYF.

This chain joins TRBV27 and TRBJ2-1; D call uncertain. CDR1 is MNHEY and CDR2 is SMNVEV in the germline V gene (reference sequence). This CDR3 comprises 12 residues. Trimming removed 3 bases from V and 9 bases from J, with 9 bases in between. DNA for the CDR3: TGTGCCAGCAGTTTCGCGCTGCGTGAGCAGTTCTTC. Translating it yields CASSFALREQFF.

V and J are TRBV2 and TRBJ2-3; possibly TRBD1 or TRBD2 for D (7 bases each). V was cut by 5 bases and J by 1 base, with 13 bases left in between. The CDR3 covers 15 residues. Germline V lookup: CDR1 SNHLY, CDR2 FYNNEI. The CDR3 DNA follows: TGTGCCAGCAGTCCAGGGGGGGCTGGCACAGATACGCAGTATTTT. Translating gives CASSPGGAGTDTQYF.

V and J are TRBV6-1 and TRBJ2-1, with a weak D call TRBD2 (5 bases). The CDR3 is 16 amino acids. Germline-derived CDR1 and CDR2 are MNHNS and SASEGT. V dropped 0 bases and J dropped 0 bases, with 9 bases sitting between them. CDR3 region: CASSEARVSSYNEQFF. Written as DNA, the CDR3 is TGTGCCAGCAGTGAAGCGAGGGTTAGCTCCTACAATGAGCAGTTCTTC.

The CDR3 loop reads CASSRKTSGNYNEQFF. Here the CDR3 DNA reads TGCGCCAGCAGCCGGAAGACTAGCGGGAACTACAATGAGCAGTTCTTC. V gene TRBV5-1 combines with J gene TRBJ2-1; the match to TRBD2 covers 11 bases. J was trimmed by 3 bases and V by 4 bases; bases with no gene match: 6. Germline V gives CDR1 SGHRS, CDR2 YFSETQ. This CDR3 spans 16 amino acids.

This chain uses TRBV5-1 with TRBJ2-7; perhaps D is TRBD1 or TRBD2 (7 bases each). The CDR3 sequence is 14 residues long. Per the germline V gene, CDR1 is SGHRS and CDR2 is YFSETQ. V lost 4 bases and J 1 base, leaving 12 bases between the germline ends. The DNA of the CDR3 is TGCGCCAGCAGCGGCGGGGGACAGTCCTACGAGCAGTACTTC. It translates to CASSGGGQSYEQYF.

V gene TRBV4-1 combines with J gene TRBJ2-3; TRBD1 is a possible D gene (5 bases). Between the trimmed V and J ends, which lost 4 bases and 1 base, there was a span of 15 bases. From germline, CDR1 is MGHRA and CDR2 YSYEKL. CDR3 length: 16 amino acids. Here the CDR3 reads CASSLGAAAGTDTQYF. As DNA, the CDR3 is TGCGCCAGCAGCCTTGGGGCGGCGGCGGGCACAGATACGCAGTATTTT.

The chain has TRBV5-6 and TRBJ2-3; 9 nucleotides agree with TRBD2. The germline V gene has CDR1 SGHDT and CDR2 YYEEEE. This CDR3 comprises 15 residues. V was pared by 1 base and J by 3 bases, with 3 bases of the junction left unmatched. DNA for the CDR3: TGTGCCAGCAGCTTGCTGCGGGAGGGTACAGATACGCAGTATTTT. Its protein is CASSLLREGTDTQYF. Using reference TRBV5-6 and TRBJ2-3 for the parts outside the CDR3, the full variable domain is DAGVTQSPTHLIKTRGQQVTLRCSPKSGHDTVSWYQQALGQGPQFIFQYYEEEERQRGNFPDRFSGHQFPNYSSELNVNALLLGDSALYLCASSLLREGTDTQYFGPGTRLTVL.

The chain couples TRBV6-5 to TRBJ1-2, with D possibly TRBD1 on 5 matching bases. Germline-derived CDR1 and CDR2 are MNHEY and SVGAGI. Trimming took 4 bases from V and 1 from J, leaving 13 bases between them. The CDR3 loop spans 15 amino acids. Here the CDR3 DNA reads TGTGCCAGCAGTTCGACAGCGATAAATAACTATGGCTACACCTTC. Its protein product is CASSSTAINNYGYTF.

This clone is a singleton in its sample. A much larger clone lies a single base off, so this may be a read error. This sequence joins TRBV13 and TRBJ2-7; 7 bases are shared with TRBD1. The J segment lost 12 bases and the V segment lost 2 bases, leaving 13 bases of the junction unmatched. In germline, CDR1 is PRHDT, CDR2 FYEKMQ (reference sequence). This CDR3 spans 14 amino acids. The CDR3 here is CASSLYGQLRGRYF. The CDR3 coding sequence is TGTGCCAGCAGCTTATATGGACAGTTAAGGGGGCGGTACTTC. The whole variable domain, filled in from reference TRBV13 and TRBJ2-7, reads AAGVIQSPRHLIKEKRETATLKCYPIPRHDTVYWYQQGPGQDPQFLISFYEKMQSDKGSIPDRFSAQQFSDYHSELNMSSLELGDSALYFCASSLYGQLRGRYFGPGTRLTVT.

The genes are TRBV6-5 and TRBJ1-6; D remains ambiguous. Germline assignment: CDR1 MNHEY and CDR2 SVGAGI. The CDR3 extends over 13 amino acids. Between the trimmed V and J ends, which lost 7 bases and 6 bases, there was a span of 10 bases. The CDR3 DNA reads TGTGCCAGCAAAGCGACTGGTAATTCACCCCTCCACTTT. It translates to CASKATGNSPLHF.

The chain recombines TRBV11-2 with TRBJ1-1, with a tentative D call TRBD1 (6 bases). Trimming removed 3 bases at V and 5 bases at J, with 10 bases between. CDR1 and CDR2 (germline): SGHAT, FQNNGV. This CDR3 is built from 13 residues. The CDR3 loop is CASSLGGRTEAFF. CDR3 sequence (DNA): TGTGCCAGCAGCTTGGGGGGGCGAACTGAAGCTTTCTTT.

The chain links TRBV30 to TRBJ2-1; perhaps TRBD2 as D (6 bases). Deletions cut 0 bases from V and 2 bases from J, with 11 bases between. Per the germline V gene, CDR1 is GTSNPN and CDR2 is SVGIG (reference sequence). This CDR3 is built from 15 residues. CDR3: CAWSVRGKAYNEQFF. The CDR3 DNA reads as TGTGCCTGGAGTGTACGCGGGAAGGCCTACAATGAGCAGTTCTTC.

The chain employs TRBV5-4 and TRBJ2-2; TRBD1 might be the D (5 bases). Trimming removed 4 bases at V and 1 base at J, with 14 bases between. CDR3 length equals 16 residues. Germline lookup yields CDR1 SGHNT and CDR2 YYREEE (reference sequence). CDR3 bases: TGTGCCAGCAGCCAATTGGGGCCCAGGAACACCGGGGAGCTGTTTTTT. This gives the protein CASSQLGPRNTGELFF.

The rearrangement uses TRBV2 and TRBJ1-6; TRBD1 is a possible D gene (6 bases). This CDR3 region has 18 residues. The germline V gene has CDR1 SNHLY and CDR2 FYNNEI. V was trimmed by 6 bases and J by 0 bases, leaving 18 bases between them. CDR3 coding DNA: TGTGCCAGCAGGAGCCCGACAGGAACCCGCTCCTATAATTCACCCCTCCACTTT. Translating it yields CASRSPTGTRSYNSPLHF.